The rows below give T cell receptor beta chains drawn from one sample of a study of blood T cell repertoires in COVID-19. TCRdb's table, derived via immunoSEQ multiplex PCR, lists solely in-frame clones and lacks some. The data contain approximately 170,000 clones, about nine tenths of them singletons. Source material: peripheral blood. Receptor source: a man between 18 and 29 years old who had recovered from COVID-19. Both conserved end residues are part of each CDR3. D genes are given only for firm matches. Clone size is stated in some rows and not others, as once, few, many or a class when expanded.

>TRBJ2-3|TRBV18|.|TRBD2
TGTGCCAGCTCACCCTTAGCGGGAAGACCAGATACGCAGTATTTT
CASSPLAGRPDTQYF
>TRBJ1-1|TRBV7-2|.|.
TGTGCCAGCAGCTTAGCGCGCAACAGATACACTGAAGCTTTCTTT
CASSLARNRYTEAFF
>TRBJ2-6|TRBV14|once|TRBD1
TGTGCCAGCAGCAAATTCCTTGGGACAGGGGAATCTGGGGCCAACGTCCTGACTTTC
CASSKFLGTGESGANVLTF
>TRBJ1-1|TRBV19|.|TRBD1
TGTGCCAGTAGTACCAAAGGACAGGGCGGTACTGAAGCTTTCTTT
CASSTKGQGGTEAFF
>TRBJ2-7|TRBV7-9|.|TRBD2
TGTGCCAGCAGCCCCCGGACTAGCGGGAGGGGTGAGCAGTACTTC
CASSPRTSGRGEQYF
>TRBJ1-1|TRBV19|.|TRBD1
TGTGCCAGTAGTGTAAGACAGGGGAGGCACACTGAAGCTTTCTTT
CASSVRQGRHTEAFF
>TRBJ2-7|TRBV28|.|TRBD2
TGTGCCAGCAGTCTCACCGCGGGAGTCCACGAGCAGTACTTC
CASSLTAGVHEQYF
>TRBJ1-2|TRBV7-2|few|TRBD1
TGTGCCAGTACCGGGACAGACTATGGCTACACCTTC
CASTGTDYGYTF
>TRBJ1-4|TRBV5-1|.|TRBD1
TGCGCCAGCAGCTTGGGACAGGGGAATGAAAAACTGTTTTTT
CASSLGQGNEKLFF
>TRBJ2-5|TRBV6-5|.|.
TGTGCCAGCAGCCGTAGCGGACCCGAAGAGACCCAGTACTTC
CASSRSGPEETQYF
>TRBJ2-7|TRBV6-5|few|TRBD1
TGTGCCAGCAAACAGGGGGACTACGAGCAGTACTTC
CASKQGDYEQYF
>TRBJ1-4|TRBV19|.|.
TGTGCCAGTGGGAGCAGGCACAATGAAAAACTGTTTTTT
CASGSRHNEKLFF
>TRBJ1-4|TRBV7-8|once|TRBD1
TGTGCCAGCAGCGGACAGGGGTTTGGTGAAAAACTGTTTTTT
CASSGQGFGEKLFF
>TRBJ1-4|TRBV19|.|TRBD1
TGTGCCAGCTACTCGAGAGGGGGCGCGGATGAAAAACTGTTTTTT
CASYSRGGADEKLFF
>TRBJ2-7|TRBV27|.|.
TGTGCCAGCAGTTCTTGGGACACGTACGAGCAGTACTTC
CASSSWDTYEQYF
>TRBJ2-2|TRBV2|.|TRBD1
TGTGCCAGCAGATCGGGACAGGCGAACACCGGGGAGCTGTTTTTT
CASRSGQANTGELFF
>TRBJ1-2|TRBV15|.|.
TGTGCCACCAGCAGACAAAAGTCCGGGTCATATGGCTACACCTTC
CATSRQKSGSYGYTF
>TRBJ2-1|TRBV11-2|.|TRBD2
TGTGCCAGCAGCCAGACTAGCGGGAGCGCCATGGAGCAGTTCTTC
CASSQTSGSAMEQFF
>TRBJ1-1|TRBV19|.|.
TGTGCCAGTAGTACTTGGGGGACTTCGTTGTCCAAGACTGAAGCTTTCTTT
CASSTWGTSLSKTEAFF
>TRBJ2-1|TRBV23-1|few|TRBD2
TGCGCCAGCAGTCCCTCGAAGACTAGCGGGAGTGACAGCTCCTACAATGAGCAGTTCTTC
CASSPSKTSGSDSSYNEQFF
>TRBJ2-3|TRBV19|once|.
TGTGCCAGTAGTATGTCGGGGGGCGCAGGTTTAGATACGCAGTATTTT
CASSMSGGAGLDTQYF
>TRBJ1-1|TRBV6-5|.|.
TGTGCCAGCAGTTACGGTAGATACACTGAAGCTTTCTTT
CASSYGRYTEAFF
>TRBJ2-7|TRBV6-5|.|TRBD1
TGTGCCAGCAGCGACAGGGTCGAAGTGGGGCAGTACTTC
CASSDRVEVGQYF
>TRBJ1-1|TRBV6-1|.|.
TGTGCCAGCAGTGAAGCGCGGGGGGTTGAAGCTTTCTTT
CASSEARGVEAFF
>TRBJ2-7|TRBV6-1|.|.
TGTGCCAGCAACCCCCGGACAGATACCTCCTACGAGCAGTACTTC
CASNPRTDTSYEQYF
>TRBJ2-6|TRBV19|.|.
TGTGCCAGTAGTATACACGGAGAAACTGGGGCCAACGTCCTGACTTTC
CASSIHGETGANVLTF
>TRBJ2-2|TRBV7-2|.|TRBD2
TGTGCCAGCAGCCCGCGAAGACTAGCGGGAGTCCAGGGCCCGGGGGAGCTGTTTTTT
CASSPRRLAGVQGPGELFF
>TRBJ1-1|TRBV19|.|.
TGTGCCAGTAGTATAGGGGGACACTCCACTGAAGCTTTCTTT
CASSIGGHSTEAFF
>TRBJ2-2|TRBV11-2|.|TRBD2
TGTGCCAGCAGCCGGACTAGCGGGAATTCGTACACCGGGGAGCTGTTTTTT
CASSRTSGNSYTGELFF
>TRBJ1-2|TRBV3-1/TRBV3-2|.|.
TGTGCCAGCCAACCAACAGGTACCTCCTATGGCTACACCTTC
CASQPTGTSYGYTF
>TRBJ1-5|TRBV5-5|.|TRBD1
TGTGCCAGCAGTTTGGGTACAGGGGGAAGGCAGCCCCAGCATTTT
CASSLGTGGRQPQHF
>TRBJ1-1|TRBV4-3|.|TRBD1
TGCGCCAGCAGCCTTCAAGGGACAGGGAGCACTGAAGCTTTCTTT
CASSLQGTGSTEAFF
>TRBJ2-5|TRBV19|.|TRBD2
TGTGCCAGTAGTAGGGTTGAAGCGGGAGGTGGAGAGACCCAGTACTTC
CASSRVEAGGGETQYF
>TRBJ2-7|TRBV9|few|TRBD1
TGTGCCAGCAGCTACAGACAGGGATCACCCTACGAGCAGTACTTC
CASSYRQGSPYEQYF
>TRBJ2-3|TRBV21-1|.|.
TGTGCCAGCACCCCAAATAGCACAGATACGCAGTATTTT
CASTPNSTDTQYF
>TRBJ1-1|TRBV2|once|.
TGTGCCAGCAGTGATGGGAAGGGGTTCATTGAAGCTTTCTTT
CASSDGKGFIEAFF
>TRBJ2-7|TRBV30|.|.
TGTGCCTGGAGTGGGGGGCCCTACGAGCAGTACTTC
CAWSGGPYEQYF
>TRBJ2-1|TRBV18|.|.
TGTGCCAGCTCACCACTCAGGGCTAATGAGCAGTTCTTC
CASSPLRANEQFF